These T cell receptor beta chains were read from a single sample in a study of metastatic and nonmetastatic thyroid tumors. TCRdb re-called clones from the PCR reads using MiXCR. This sample has tens of thousands of clones, with 24% found just once. Sequencing was done on a sample of tumor tissue. All receptors come from a female donor with papillary thyroid cancer or a benign thyroid nodule (not recorded which). Some clones in this sample may be carry-over from other donors' samples. CDR3s include the opening cysteine and the closing phenylalanine or tryptophan.

TRBV12-3/TRBV12-4	TRBJ2-5	CASSRLAGYQETQYF
TRBV28	TRBJ1-3	CASSETGMSSGNTIYF
TRBV6-9	TRBJ2-3	CASKGGLSVLRSTDTQYF
TRBV4-2	TRBJ2-3	CASSQLLADSTDTQYF
TRBV6-1	TRBJ2-6	CASRTSRGGSNVLTF
TRBV24-1	TRBJ2-2	CATSDFKLAGAGELFF
TRBV3-1	TRBJ2-7	CASSQSRAGGTEQYF
TRBV6-2/TRBV6-3	TRBJ1-6	CASSYSPRQGGSPLHF
TRBV20-1	TRBJ1-1	CSAEPGTGWGTEAFF
TRBV6-1	TRBJ2-7	CASSSRGYEQYF
TRBV6-2/TRBV6-3	TRBJ2-1	CASRQTQLTYNEQFF
TRBV27	TRBJ2-7	CASSPTPIAGGLYYEQYF
TRBV20-1	TRBJ2-3	CSARDLHRDTDTQYF
TRBV20-1	TRBJ1-2	CSAKIQGGANYGYTF
TRBV7-3	TRBJ2-3	CASSLTGGTDTQYF
TRBV12-3/TRBV12-4	TRBJ2-1	CASRPGLAYSYNEQFF
TRBV6-5	TRBJ1-2	CASSYGGTDLYGYTF
TRBV6-2/TRBV6-3	TRBJ2-7	CASSLASGEQYF
TRBV4-2	TRBJ2-1	CASSRERSASGRGDEQFF
TRBV25-1	TRBJ2-5	CASSDRGLGTLGETQYF
TRBV28	TRBJ2-3	CAIISQPLLRECATDTQYF
TRBV7-8	TRBJ1-5	CASSQIGAGANQPQHF
TRBV4-2	TRBJ1-2	CASRTPANYGYTF
TRBV9	TRBJ2-6	CASSVDSRSGANVLTF
TRBV20-1	TRBJ1-2	CSASLEDLHGYTF
TRBV28	TRBJ1-2	CASSLGVAEIYGYTF
TRBV4-3	TRBJ2-7	CASSQGPNSYEQYF
TRBV28	TRBJ1-4	CASSLVTGPNEKLFF
TRBV7-2	TRBJ2-1	CASSPKGGFSPYNEQFF
TRBV20-1	TRBJ2-5	CSRGRDQETQYF
TRBV6-1	TRBJ2-7	CASKGQKTYEQYF
TRBV28	TRBJ2-5	CASSTPGQGRGQETQYF
TRBV19	TRBJ2-6	CASSMGGTGANVLTF
TRBV2	TRBJ1-5	CASSSFLTASNQPQHF
TRBV19	TRBJ2-7	CASSLSQGYEQYF
TRBV5-8	TRBJ1-3	CASSSYRDTIYF
TRBV6-5	TRBJ2-3	CASSYSGGWSTDTQYF
TRBV6-5	TRBJ2-7	CASSYSASGSREQYF
TRBV3-1	TRBJ2-1	CASSQLAGGSSNEQFF
TRBV28	TRBJ1-2	CASSSLTGEEGYGYTF